A single sample gave rise to the 28 T cell receptor beta chains below, sequenced in a study of Graves' ophthalmopathy and Graves' hyperthyroidism. Amplification of TCR beta CDR3 regions used RNA transcripts. The first-round RT-PCR employed HTBI primers together with the Qiagen OneStep RT-PCR kit. A multiplex PCR was then performed as the second round. TCRdb processed the multiplex PCR reads anew with MiXCR; each CDR3 protein has one entry. This table has 170,000 or so distinct CDR3 sequences, 30% to 45% appearing once. Source material: peripheral blood. Every receptor here comes from a woman aged 40 to 50 with Graves' ophthalmopathy.

This clonotype was detected ten times or more. The chain links TRBV2 to TRBJ1-5, with a weak D call TRBD1 (6 bases). The germline V and J ends were trimmed by 4 bases and 2 bases, with 6 bases remaining between them. Germline CDR1 is SNHLY and CDR2 is FYNNEI. The CDR3 has 13 amino acids. The CDR3 reads CASSGGRNQPQHF. The CDR3 DNA sequence: TGTGCCAGCAGTGGGGGGCGCAATCAGCCCCAGCATTTT. The full variable domain, in which reference TRBV2 and TRBJ1-5 provide the parts outside the CDR3, is EPEVTQTPSHQVTQMGQEVILRCVPISNHLYFYWYRQILGQKVEFLVSFYNNEISEKSEIFDDQFSVERPDGSNFTLKIRSTKLEDSAMYFCASSGGRNQPQHFGDGTRLSIL.

The sample holds many counts of this clonotype. The V and J genes are TRBV20-1 and TRBJ1-2; D is undetermined. Germline-derived CDR1 and CDR2 are DFQATT and SNEGSKA (reference sequence). V was cut by 0 bases and J by 2 bases, with 7 bases left in between. The CDR3 has 13 amino acids. CDR3 in amino acids: CSARDGVNYGYTF. DNA of the CDR3: TGCAGTGCTAGAGATGGAGTGAACTATGGCTACACCTTC.

This chain joins TRBV12-3 or TRBV12-4 and TRBJ1-1; D possibly corresponds to TRBD1 (5 bases). The V end was cut by 3 bases, the J end by 10 bases, with 9 bases between. The CDR3 contains 11 residues. CDR3 nucleotides: TGTGCCAGCAGTTTTTCCGGGGGAGCTTTCTTT. Translation: CASSFSGGAFF.

Many counts were recorded for this clonotype. The rearrangement uses TRBV19 and TRBJ1-5, with D unclear. V lost 1 base, J lost 5 bases, and 6 bases lay in between. The length of the CDR3 is 13 residues. Per the germline V gene, CDR1 is LNHDA and CDR2 is SQIVND (reference sequence). CDR3 sequence reads: CASSIGSHQPQHF. The DNA of the CDR3 is TGTGCCAGTAGTATAGGATCTCATCAGCCCCAGCATTTT.

This clonotype was seen repeatedly, ten times or more. V usage is TRBV4-1 and J usage is TRBJ1-2; D is unresolved. The length of the CDR3 is 13 residues. Germline V gene data show CDR1 as MGHRA and CDR2 as YSYEKL. V gave up 4 bases and J gave up 8 bases, with 14 bases separating them. CDR3: CASSPDLRRGYTF. CDR3 bases: TGCGCCAGCAGCCCAGATTTGCGTAGAGGCTACACCTTC.

Ten or more counts support this clonotype. Here the CDR3 DNA reads TGTGCCAGCAGCCCGCAGGGGTTAGGAAACACCATATATTTT. The encoded protein is CASSPQGLGNTIYF. The chain has TRBV28 and TRBJ1-3, with D possibly TRBD1 on 6 matching bases. Trimming removed 6 bases from V and 4 bases from J, with 13 bases in between. The germline gives CDR1 MDHEN, CDR2 SYDVKM. This CDR3 spans 14 amino acids. The full variable domain, with the rest looked up from reference TRBV28 and TRBJ1-3, is DVKVTQSSRYLVKRTGEKVFLECVQDMDHENMFWYRQDPGLGLRLIYFSYDVKMKEKGDIPEGYSVSREKKERFSLILESASTNQTSMYLCASSPQGLGNTIYFGEGSWLTVV.

This clonotype was observed at least ten times. V usage is TRBV6-5 and J usage is TRBJ1-1; maybe TRBD1 (5 bases). Per the germline V gene, CDR1 is MNHEY and CDR2 is SVGAGI. The length of the CDR3 is 15 residues. Trimming cost V 4 bases and J 1 base, with 13 bases left between them. CDR3 nucleotides: TGTGCCAGCAGTTTAGGGGTCTTACAGAACACTGAAGCTTTCTTT. It is translated as CASSLGVLQNTEAFF.

This clonotype is a singleton in its sample. The V and J genes are TRBV24-1 and TRBJ1-5, with a tentative D call TRBD1 (6 bases). CDR1 and CDR2 from the germline V gene are KGHDR and SFDVKD. The ends were cut back, 3 bases at V and 3 bases at J, with 11 bases in the middle. CDR3 length equals 15 residues. CDR3 coding DNA: TGTGCCACCAGTGATCCCCGGGACACCAATCAGCCCCAGCATTTT. This encodes CATSDPRDTNQPQHF.

Many counts were recorded for this clonotype. This chain joins TRBV5-5 and TRBJ1-5; 7 bases line up with TRBD1. The CDR3 has 15 amino acids. V lost 4 bases, J lost 6 bases, and 10 bases stayed unmatched. Germline V CDR1 and CDR2: SGHKS, YYEKEE (reference sequence). CDR3 residues: CASSPMGTETQPQHF. As DNA, the CDR3 is TGTGCCAGCAGCCCGATGGGGACAGAGACTCAGCCCCAGCATTTT. Drawing the rest from reference TRBV5-5 and TRBJ1-5, the complete variable domain is DAGVTQSPTHLIKTRGQQVTLRCSPISGHKSVSWYQQVLGQGPQFIFQYYEKEERGRGNFPDRFSARQFPNYSSELNVNALLLGDSALYLCASSPMGTETQPQHFGDGTRLSIL.

Written as DNA, the CDR3 is TGTGCCAGCAGTCCCGGGTACCTCAGCTCCTACGAGCAGTACTTC. Amino acid sequence: CASSPGYLSSYEQYF. The chain combines TRBV28 with TRBJ2-7; D call uncertain. Trimming left V 5 bases short and J 0 bases short, with 14 bases between. CDR1 and CDR2 from the germline V gene are MDHEN and SYDVKM. The CDR3 is 15 residues long.

This clonotype has ten or more counts. The chain combines TRBV30 with TRBJ2-2; 7 nucleotides agree with TRBD1. The CDR3 sequence is 16 residues long. Germline lookup yields CDR1 GTSNPN and CDR2 SVGIG (reference sequence). The V segment lost 1 base and the J segment 2 bases; nucleotides outside the gene matches: 7. CDR3 coding DNA: TGTGCCTGGAGTGAGAAGGGGGCGACAAACACCGGGGAGCTGTTTTTT. Encoded protein: CAWSEKGATNTGELFF.

CDR3 protein: CASLGQGGREQYF. CDR3 DNA sequence: TGTGCCAGCCTCGGACAGGGGGGTCGCGAGCAGTACTTC. The chain is built from TRBV6-1 and TRBJ2-7, with 10 bases that match TRBD1. V lost 8 bases and J lost 6; bases outside the gene matches: 7. Germline loops: CDR1 MNHNS, CDR2 SASEGT. The CDR3 length is 13 residues.

This clonotype has a count of ten or more. V gene TRBV12-3 or TRBV12-4 combines with J gene TRBJ2-5; no clear D gene. V lost 0 bases and J 2 bases, leaving 7 bases between the germline ends. The CDR3 runs 14 residues. The CDR3 is CASSLAPSQETQYF. The DNA for the CDR3 is TGTGCCAGCAGTTTAGCGCCAAGTCAAGAGACCCAGTACTTC.

This clonotype is labeled as medium-sized. The chain couples TRBV12-3 or TRBV12-4 to TRBJ1-1; no clear D gene. V was cut by 1 base and J by 2 bases, with 11 bases left in between. The CDR3 length is 15 residues. The DNA of the CDR3 is TGTGCCAGCAGTTTAGAGGCAGCGGTAAACACTGAAGCTTTCTTT. Translating gives CASSLEAAVNTEAFF.

The chain is built from TRBV24-1 and TRBJ1-5; D is undetermined. Germline assignment: CDR1 KGHDR and CDR2 SFDVKD. The CDR3 is 13 residues long. V was pared by 5 bases and J by 5 bases, with 9 bases between. CDR3 bases: TGTGCCACCAGTGCGGGGTTCGATCAGCCCCAGCATTTT. Translated, it gives CATSAGFDQPQHF.

J is TRBJ1-1 and V is TRBV7-6; weak D call: TRBD1 (6 bases). CDR1 SGHVS and CDR2 FNYEAQ come from the germline V gene. The length of the CDR3 is 16 residues. V was clipped by 0 bases and J by 5 bases, with 16 bases between them. The CDR3 loop reads CASSLAFGTRGTEAFF. The CDR3 DNA is TGTGCCAGCAGCTTAGCGTTTGGAACTAGGGGGACTGAAGCTTTCTTT.

The genes are TRBV7-6 and TRBJ2-4, with D perhaps TRBD2 (6 bases). This CDR3 is 11 amino acids long. Per the germline V gene, CDR1 is SGHVS and CDR2 is FNYEAQ. V was shortened by 6 bases and J by 15 bases, with 15 bases between the two germline ends. The CDR3 loop is CASSPGLYLYF. The CDR3 bases are TGTGCCAGCAGTCCGGGACTCTACCTGTACTTC.

This clonotype was counted ten times or more. The chain recombines TRBV2 with TRBJ1-1; weak D call: TRBD1 (6 bases). CDR3 size: 13 residues. The germline V and J ends were trimmed by 7 bases and 1 base, with 10 bases remaining between them. The V gene's germline CDR1 is SNHLY and CDR2 FYNNEI. The CDR3 DNA is TGTGCCAGCACCGAAGGGGGGAACACTGAAGCTTTCTTT. Protein product: CASTEGGNTEAFF.

The chain joins TRBV11-2 to TRBJ1-6; D is undetermined. Germline CDR1 and CDR2: SGHAT and FQNNGV. The CDR3 loop spans 14 amino acids. V was clipped by 5 bases and J by 2 bases, with 7 bases between them. CDR3 in amino acids: CASSQSAYNSPLHF. DNA of the CDR3: TGTGCCAGCAGCCAGAGTGCCTATAATTCACCCCTCCACTTT.

This clonotype was detected only once. This chain uses TRBV5-5 with TRBJ1-2; the D gene is possibly TRBD1 (5 bases). Trimming removed 1 base at V and 6 bases at J, with 13 bases between. CDR3 length: 14 residues. The germline gives CDR1 SGHKS, CDR2 YYEKEE (reference sequence). The CDR3 region is CASSLLRQSHGYTF. DNA of the CDR3: TGTGCCAGCAGCTTGCTGCGACAGAGTCATGGCTACACCTTC.

This clonotype was detected many times. This may arise from a read error, as a much more abundant clone is one base away. The chain links TRBV10-3 to TRBJ1-2; 9 positions match TRBD1. The CDR3 totals 13 residues. Germline values: CDR1 ENHRY, CDR2 SYGVKD. CDR3 bases: TGTGTCATCAGGGACAGGGATTTATCAGGCTACACCTTC. It specifies CVIRDRDLSGYTF.

In this sample, this clonotype turned up many times. The chain recombines TRBV7-2 with TRBJ1-5; the match to TRBD1 covers 7 bases. Germline values: CDR1 SGHTA, CDR2 FQGNSA. This CDR3 has 15 amino acids. The trim removed 1 base at V and 7 bases at J, leaving 7 bases unmatched. The CDR3 sequence is CASSLGTGTEQPQHF. CDR3 DNA: TGTGCCAGCAGCTTAGGAACAGGGACAGAACAGCCCCAGCATTTT.

The chain is built from TRBV7-2 and TRBJ2-7, with 11 bases lining up with TRBD2. Looked up from germline, CDR1 is SGHTA and CDR2 is FQGNSA. The CDR3 is 15 residues long. Losses at the gene ends were 3 bases for V and 8 bases for J; bases not matched to a gene: 9. CDR3 loop: CASSLLRSGGVQQYF. The CDR3 nucleotides read TGTGCCAGCAGCTTGCTACGTAGCGGGGGGGTTCAGCAGTACTTC.

CDR3 loop: CASSPAPGRAYEQYF. CDR3 nucleotide sequence: TGTGCCAGCAGCCCTGCCCCGGGACGGGCCTACGAGCAGTACTTC. The V and J genes are TRBV6-1 and TRBJ2-7; D might be TRBD1 or TRBD2, each matching 5 bases. With 6 bases removed from V and 2 bases from J, the gap between germline ends came to 17 bases. The CDR3 has 15 amino acids. In germline, CDR1 is MNHNS, CDR2 SASEGT.

V gene TRBV20-1 combines with J gene TRBJ2-7; 12 bases are a match to TRBD2. This CDR3 is built from 14 residues. The V and J ends lost 6 bases and 3 bases, in that order; junction bases with no gene match: 6. Germline loops: CDR1 DFQATT, CDR2 SNEGSKA (reference sequence). In DNA, the CDR3 is TGCAGTGCCCTCAGGACTAGCGGGATCTACGAGCAGTACTTC. It translates to CSALRTSGIYEQYF.

This clonotype was observed at least ten times. This rearrangement joins TRBV6-1 to TRBJ1-1; D not certain. The CDR3 sequence is 14 residues long. Germline CDR1 and CDR2: MNHNS and SASEGT. Trimming shortened V by 7 bases and J by 7 bases, and 19 bases separated the two germline ends. Written as DNA, the CDR3 is TGTGCCAGCACCGAGATCCCGGGCCAGGTTGAAGCTTTCTTT. Its translation: CASTEIPGQVEAFF.

The chain couples TRBV7-8 to TRBJ2-7; TRBD2 aligns across 12 bases. The V segment lost 0 bases and the J segment 7 bases; nucleotides outside the gene matches: 4. The CDR3 is made up of 15 amino acids. Germline V lookup: CDR1 SGHVS, CDR2 FQNEAQ. The CDR3 region is CASSLAPSGRGEQYF. The CDR3 region has the DNA TGTGCCAGCAGCTTAGCGCCTAGCGGGAGGGGTGAGCAGTACTTC.

The chain recombines TRBV30 with TRBJ1-3; D not resolved. The ends were cut back, 2 bases at V and 7 bases at J, with 9 bases in the middle. The CDR3 contains 12 residues. CDR1 GTSNPN and CDR2 SVGIG come from the germline V gene (reference sequence). Written as DNA, the CDR3 is TGTGCCTGGAGTACCACCGGGAACACCATATATTTT. This codes for CAWSTTGNTIYF.